These 13 T cell receptor beta chains were all obtained from the same sample, sequenced in a study of T cell changes during pregnancy in multiple sclerosis. Assay: immunoSEQ multiplex PCR; the TCRdb copy retains only in-frame clones and omits some. The table has over 30,000 clones, around 90% seen once. This sample comprised CD4+ T cells from peripheral blood mononuclear cells, obtained in the third trimester of pregnancy. The receptors were gathered from a female donor with multiple sclerosis, enrolled in a pregnancy study.

The rearrangement joins TRBV10-1 to TRBJ2-1; D is unresolved. The germline V and J ends were trimmed by 0 bases and 4 bases, with 7 bases remaining between them. This CDR3 region has 14 residues. CDR1 and CDR2 from the germline V gene are WNHNN and SYGVQD (reference sequence). The CDR3 DNA follows: TGCGCCAGCAGTGAGTCGGGCAGGTACAATGAGCAGTTCTTC. Translating it yields CASSESGRYNEQFF.

This clone was picked up one time. The chain employs TRBV10-3 and TRBJ1-5, with 7 nucleotides matching TRBD1. V lost 5 bases to trimming and J lost 4 bases; unmatched junction nucleotides: 2. Per germline, CDR1 ENHRY and CDR2 SYGVKD. The CDR3 covers 13 residues. Here the CDR3 DNA reads TGTGCCATCAGTCCGGGACAGAATCAGCCCCAGCATTTT. As protein: CAISPGQNQPQHF.

The chain carries TRBV25-1 and TRBJ1-2; D is possibly TRBD1 (5 bases). The CDR3 runs 13 residues. Between the trimmed V and J ends, which lost 4 bases and 3 bases, there was a span of 9 bases. CDR1 and CDR2 (germline): MGHDK, SYGVNS. CDR3: CASSGRQYYGYTF. DNA for the CDR3: TGTGCCAGCAGTGGAAGACAGTACTATGGCTACACCTTC.

The V call is TRBV5-3, the J call TRBJ1-5, with 7 nucleotides matching TRBD1. TRBV5-3 is given ORF status, its function remaining uncertain. The V segment lost 3 bases and the J segment 0 bases; nucleotides outside the gene matches: 9. The CDR3 consists of 17 residues. The CDR3 loop is CARSYRQGPYSNQPQHF. CDR3 nucleotide sequence: TGTGCCAGAAGCTACCGACAGGGCCCCTATAGCAATCAGCCCCAGCATTTT.

This clone has just one count. V is TRBV28 and J is TRBJ2-1, with D possibly matching TRBD1 (7 bases). Trimming left V 5 bases short and J 1 base short, with 24 bases between. CDR3 size: 19 residues. Germline assignment: CDR1 MDHEN and CDR2 SYDVKM. CDR3 nucleotide sequence: TGTGCCAGCAGTCCCGGGTCGGGGGACAGTCTTAGGTCCTACAATGAGCAGTTCTTC. Protein sequence: CASSPGSGDSLRSYNEQFF. The variable domain in full, completed from reference TRBV28 and TRBJ2-1, reads DVKVTQSSRYLVKRTGEKVFLECVQDMDHENMFWYRQDPGLGLRLIYFSYDVKMKEKGDIPEGYSVSREKKERFSLILESASTNQTSMYLCASSPGSGDSLRSYNEQFFGPGTRLTVL.

V and J are TRBV19 and TRBJ2-2; the D gene is possibly TRBD2 (6 bases). Trimming removed 3 bases from V and 5 bases from J, with 13 bases in between. CDR1 is LNHDA, CDR2 SQIVND, per germline (reference sequence). The CDR3 runs to 15 residues. The CDR3, as DNA: TGTGCCAGTAGTATTCTAGCGACAAGTACCGGGGAGCTGTTTTTT. The encoded protein is CASSILATSTGELFF.

The J gene is TRBJ2-3, the V gene TRBV5-1; 9 bases align to TRBD2. The CDR3 spans 16 residues. The trim removed 5 bases at V and 0 bases at J, leaving 7 bases unmatched. In germline, CDR1 is SGHRS, CDR2 YFSETQ. This chain's CDR3 is CASRPGTSLSTDTQYF. DNA for the CDR3: TGCGCCAGCAGGCCCGGGACTAGCCTAAGCACAGATACGCAGTATTTT.

The chain joins TRBV28 to TRBJ1-2, with a tentative D call TRBD1 (6 bases). In germline, CDR1 is MDHEN, CDR2 SYDVKM. The CDR3 totals 13 residues. The germline V and J ends were trimmed by 6 bases and 8 bases, with 16 bases remaining between them. The CDR3 is CASSSTGQWGYTF. The CDR3, as DNA: TGTGCCAGCAGCTCAACGGGACAATGGGGCTACACCTTC.

The V gene is TRBV2, the J gene TRBJ2-2; D possibly corresponds to TRBD1 (7 bases). The CDR3 runs 13 residues. The V and J ends lost 4 bases and 7 bases respectively, with 10 bases between them. CDR1 and CDR2 from the germline V gene are SNHLY and FYNNEI. This chain's CDR3 is CASSAGGGGELFF. CDR3 DNA sequence: TGTGCCAGCAGTGCAGGGGGAGGCGGGGAGCTGTTTTTT.

The chain links TRBV6-5 to TRBJ1-1; no reliable D call. The CDR3 spans 13 residues. Germline CDR1 is MNHEY and CDR2 is SVGAGI. V lost 4 bases and J 0 bases, leaving 6 bases between the germline ends. As DNA, the CDR3 is TGTGCCAGCAGTTGGGCCTTGAACACTGAAGCTTTCTTT. Translation gives CASSWALNTEAFF.

This rearrangement joins TRBV18 to TRBJ2-7; the match to TRBD1 covers 7 bases. J lost 3 bases, V lost 1 base, and 0 bases had no gene match. Per germline, CDR1 KGHSH and CDR2 LQKENI. The CDR3 is made up of 13 amino acids. The CDR3 spells CASSPRTGYEQYF. The CDR3 DNA reads as TGTGCCAGCTCACCACGGACAGGCTACGAGCAGTACTTC.

The V gene is TRBV7-9, the J gene TRBJ1-4, with TRBD1 matching over 9 bases. V gave up 5 bases and J gave up 7 bases; unmatched junction bases: 5. The CDR3 is made up of 14 amino acids. Per the germline V gene, CDR1 is SEHNR and CDR2 is FQNEAQ (reference sequence). CDR3 coding DNA: TGTGCCAGCAGCGCCACAGGGGGCGGTGAAAAACTGTTTTTT. Protein product: CASSATGGGEKLFF.

The V and J genes are TRBV27 and TRBJ1-1; 12 bases map to TRBD1. The germline gives CDR1 MNHEY, CDR2 SMNVEV (reference sequence). This CDR3 region has 16 residues. The V and J ends lost 5 bases and 1 base, in that order; junction bases with no gene match: 5. The CDR3 coding sequence is TGTGCCAGCAGTCCGGGACAGGGGGCCCCGAACACTGAAGCTTTCTTT. Protein sequence: CASSPGQGAPNTEAFF.